This T cell receptor beta chain was obtained from a study of blood T cell repertoires in COVID-19. This clone was seen only once. The method was immunoSEQ multiplex PCR; TCRdb's version includes in-frame clones alone and lacks a portion of them. The table lists hundreds of thousands of clones, around 90% of them singletons. CDR3 length: 15 amino acids. CDR1 is MNHNS, CDR2 SASEGT, per germline. V was shortened by 0 bases and J by 5 bases, with 11 bases between the two germline ends. The sequenced material came from peripheral blood. The chain carries TRBV6-1 and TRBJ1-5; D may be TRBD1 (6 bases). The sequence was obtained from a woman in her late teens or twenties who had recovered from COVID-19. This CDR3 reads CASSEAGGVHQPQHF. CDR3 in DNA: TGTGCCAGCAGTGAAGCTGGGGGCGTGCATCAGCCCCAGCATTTT.